This T cell receptor beta chain was sequenced during a study of T-cell memory formation after mild COVID-19. A few counts support this clonotype. Looked up from germline, CDR1 is SGHTA and CDR2 is FQGNSA. There are 13 residues in the CDR3. V lost 2 bases and J 4 bases, leaving 6 bases between the germline ends. TCRdb re-analysed the 5' RACE reads in MiXCR, keeping a single row per CDR3 protein. The sample gives hundreds of thousands of distinct CDR3 sequences, 8.2% of which show up once; 20% to 25% is in the top ten. This chain uses TRBV7-2 with TRBJ2-1; unclear D gene. This receptor was taken from a man in his late teens or twenties who had mild COVID-19 (a few samples of this study predate the infection). Cell type and time point are not known. Sequenced material: PBMCs or a T cell subset sorted from them (not recorded which). CDR3 amino acids: CASSLMGYNEQFF. CDR3 DNA sequence: TGTGCCAGCAGCTTAATGGGTTACAATGAGCAGTTCTTC.